The clone carrying this T cell receptor (beta chain) showed up just a few times. The target antigen is unknown. Each cDNA held unique molecular identifiers, and template switching gave it a universal primer site. TCRdb redid the calling of the 5' RACE reads with MiXCR, one entry per CDR3 protein. This sample has under 500,000 distinct CDR3 sequences; roughly an eighth occur once, and the top ten carry about 0.94%. The data derive from a study of identical twins. Study conclusions and caveats: Its conclusions, products of cross-sectional statistical analysis, did not come from following the same donors. Insertions were reduced in abundant cord blood beta clonotypes but not in memory repertoires. Beta out-of-frame sequences showed weaker excess twin sharing.

The sample was also linked to a second study, of yellow fever vaccine responses in identical twins.

What was sequenced was CD4+ T cells sorted from blood. The receptor comes from a woman aged 18-30 years in good health.

The CDR3 DNA reads as TGTGCCAGCAGACTGGGACTAGCGGGGGGGCAGTATTTT. Protein product: CASRLGLAGGQYF. The chain uses TRBV6-1 and TRBJ2-3; 15 bases map to TRBD2. Germline V lookup: CDR1 MNHNS, CDR2 SASEGT. V was clipped by 6 bases and J by 11 bases; unmatched bases: 3. CDR3 length equals 13 residues.